The 20 T cell receptor beta chains in this list originate from one sample, sequenced in a study of OX40 agonist ivuxolimab in advanced cancers. Produced via immunoSEQ multiplex PCR; TCRdb's table is partial and in-frame only. The sample lists 60,000 to 65,000 clones, around 83% occurring once. This sample comprised CD4+ or CD8+ T cells sorted from blood, obtained in a trial of the OX40 agonist ivuxolimab. Receptors were obtained from an adult with an advanced solid tumor such as melanoma, head and neck, liver or kidney cancer.

The chain joins TRBV7-9 to TRBJ1-1; 7 bases are a match to TRBD1. This CDR3 spans 16 amino acids. V lost 6 bases and J lost 4; bases outside the gene matches: 14. Germline V lookup: CDR1 SEHNR, CDR2 FQNEAQ (reference sequence). The CDR3 DNA follows: TGTGCCAGCAGAAGCGACAGGGCCCCTTTGGTCACTGAAGCTTTCTTT. Its protein is CASRSDRAPLVTEAFF.

The rearrangement links TRBV6-1 to TRBJ2-1; D is possibly TRBD2 (5 bases). The V gene's germline CDR1 is MNHNS and CDR2 SASEGT. V was cut by 3 bases and J by 10 bases, with 10 bases left in between. This CDR3 spans 12 amino acids. CDR3 sequence (DNA): TGTGCCAGCAGTGAGTCTAGCAGGGAGCAGTTCTTC. This translates into CASSESSREQFF.

V gene TRBV13 combines with J gene TRBJ2-1, with unresolved D. The V and J ends lost 1 base and 6 bases respectively, with 7 bases between them. Germline V gene data show CDR1 as PRHDT and CDR2 as FYEKMQ (reference sequence). The CDR3 is 13 residues long. DNA of the CDR3: TGTGCCAGCAGCTTAGTAGGCGGCAATGAGCAGTTCTTC. Protein product: CASSLVGGNEQFF. Full variable domain (missing parts from reference TRBV13 and TRBJ2-1): AAGVIQSPRHLIKEKRETATLKCYPIPRHDTVYWYQQGPGQDPQFLISFYEKMQSDKGSIPDRFSAQQFSDYHSELNMSSLELGDSALYFCASSLVGGNEQFFGPGTRLTVL.

V usage is TRBV19 and J usage is TRBJ1-1; no clear D. Germline V lookup: CDR1 LNHDA, CDR2 SQIVND (reference sequence). Trimming cost V 7 bases and J 4 bases, with 13 bases left between them. This CDR3 has 13 residues. CDR3 protein: CASNPRTATEAFF. In DNA, the CDR3 is TGTGCCAGTAACCCCCGGACGGCCACTGAAGCTTTCTTT. The whole variable domain, filled in from reference TRBV19 and TRBJ1-1, reads DGGITQSPKYLFRKEGQNVTLSCEQNLNHDAMYWYRQDPGQGLRLIYYSQIVNDFQKGDIAEGYSVSREKKESFPLTVTSAQKNPTAFYLCASNPRTATEAFFGQGTRLTVV.

In its sample, this clone was seen a few times. This chain joins TRBV5-1 and TRBJ2-3; 10 bases agree with TRBD2. CDR1 and CDR2 (germline): SGHRS, YFSETQ. V was clipped by 4 bases and J by 6 bases; unmatched bases: 11. There are 16 residues in the CDR3. CDR3 residues: CASSTSSGRVADTQYF. The DNA for the CDR3 is TGCGCCAGCAGCACGTCTAGCGGGAGAGTTGCGGATACGCAGTATTTT.

This clone was seen a handful of times. The chain carries TRBV11-2 and TRBJ1-1; D remains unclear. Germline V gives CDR1 SGHAT, CDR2 FQNNGV. The CDR3 consists of 13 residues. The V gene lost 5 bases and the J gene lost 4 bases, with 11 bases spanning the gap. The CDR3 here is CASSPRSATEAFF. The CDR3 region has the DNA TGTGCCAGCAGCCCCAGGTCTGCCACTGAAGCTTTCTTT. The full variable domain, its missing parts supplied by reference TRBV11-2 and TRBJ1-1, is EAGVAQSPRYKIIEKRQSVAFWCNPISGHATLYWYQQILGQGPKLLIQFQNNGVVDDSQLPKDRFSAERLKGVDSTLKIQPAKLEDSAVYLCASSPRSATEAFFGQGTRLTVV.

This clone was seen just once. The chain combines TRBV6-5 with TRBJ2-2; D gene ambiguous. In germline, CDR1 is MNHEY, CDR2 SVGAGI. V lost 3 bases, J lost 0 bases, and 8 bases lay in between. The length of the CDR3 is 15 residues. CDR3 in DNA: TGTGCCAGCAGTTATGAAAACACGAACACCGGGGAGCTGTTTTTT. Translating it yields CASSYENTNTGELFF.

The chain recombines TRBV5-1 with TRBJ1-1, with D tentatively TRBD1 (5 bases). CDR3 size: 14 residues. V lost 4 bases to trimming and J lost 5 bases, with 15 bases between them. Germline values: CDR1 SGHRS, CDR2 YFSETQ. CDR3 region: CASSLQPGSTEAFF. CDR3 sequence (DNA): TGCGCCAGCAGCCTACAACCAGGGTCTACTGAAGCTTTCTTT.

The gene calls are TRBV10-3 and TRBJ1-2; perhaps TRBD1 as D (5 bases). Germline CDR1 and CDR2: ENHRY and SYGVKD. The CDR3 runs to 14 residues. Trimming stripped 7 bases from V and 6 bases from J, with 18 bases between. In nucleotides, the CDR3 is TGTGCCATCACCCCGCACGGGCAGGGCCATGGCTACACCTTC. Translating gives CAITPHGQGHGYTF.

The chain uses TRBV9 and TRBJ1-3; no definite D call. The ends were cut back, 0 bases at V and 7 bases at J, with 8 bases in the middle. Germline-derived CDR1 and CDR2 are SGDLS and YYNGEE. This CDR3 has 13 amino acids. For the CDR3, the DNA is TGTGCCAGCAGCGTAGATCATAGCAACACCATATATTTT. Its translation: CASSVDHSNTIYF.

The chain uses TRBV27 and TRBJ1-2, with D tentatively TRBD1 (5 bases). This CDR3 comprises 14 residues. The ends were cut back, 3 bases at V and 5 bases at J, with 13 bases in the middle. The germline gives CDR1 MNHEY, CDR2 SMNVEV (reference sequence). The CDR3 sequence is CASSFGHRAYGYTF. CDR3 DNA sequence: TGTGCCAGCAGTTTTGGACATCGAGCTTATGGCTACACCTTC.

The chain recombines TRBV11-2 with TRBJ1-3, with TRBD1 matching 8 bases. Germline assignment: CDR1 SGHAT and CDR2 FQNNGV. The V segment lost 3 bases and the J segment 4 bases; nucleotides outside the gene matches: 11. This CDR3 comprises 17 residues. The CDR3: CASSFRTGPRRGNTIYF. DNA of the CDR3: TGTGCCAGCAGCTTCCGGACAGGGCCACGTCGGGGAAACACCATATATTTT. Filled out from reference TRBV11-2 and TRBJ1-3, the complete variable domain reads EAGVAQSPRYKIIEKRQSVAFWCNPISGHATLYWYQQILGQGPKLLIQFQNNGVVDDSQLPKDRFSAERLKGVDSTLKIQPAKLEDSAVYLCASSFRTGPRRGNTIYFGEGSWLTVV.

This sequence joins TRBV6-6 and TRBJ2-1; 9 bases are shared with TRBD2. The germline V gene has CDR1 MNHNY and CDR2 SVGAGI (reference sequence). V dropped 6 bases and J dropped 0; count of bases not matched to a gene: 3. The CDR3 extends over 15 amino acids. CDR3 DNA sequence: TGTGCCAGCAGCCCTAGCGGGATCTCCTACAATGAGCAGTTCTTC. It is translated as CASSPSGISYNEQFF.

This clone was seen only once. The CDR3 DNA sequence: TGTGCCAGCAAGGACAGCGTGACTGAAGCTTTCTTT. This gives the protein CASKDSVTEAFF. The V call is TRBV6-5, the J call TRBJ1-1; tentative D call: TRBD1 (6 bases). The germline CDR1 and CDR2 sequences are MNHEY and SVGAGI. The V end lost 7 bases, the J end lost 5 bases, and 11 bases lay between the germline ends. CDR3 length equals 12 residues.

This chain connects TRBV7-9 to TRBJ1-1, with unresolved D. The CDR3 sequence is 13 residues long. The germline CDR1 and CDR2 sequences are SEHNR and FQNEAQ (reference sequence). Deletions cut 1 base from V and 5 bases from J, with 8 bases between. CDR3 coding DNA: TGTGCCAGCAGCTTAGAGGGTGGGACTGAAGCTTTCTTT. Its protein is CASSLEGGTEAFF.

The chain joins TRBV2 to TRBJ2-1; maybe TRBD1 (5 bases). Trimming pared 6 bases from V and 7 bases from J, leaving 10 bases between. Germline assignment: CDR1 SNHLY and CDR2 FYNNEI. This CDR3 comprises 12 residues. The CDR3: CASSADRNEQFF. The CDR3 DNA sequence: TGTGCCAGCAGCGCCGACAGAAATGAGCAGTTCTTC.

The V gene is TRBV5-1, the J gene TRBJ2-7; 11 bases line up with TRBD2. Germline V gives CDR1 SGHRS, CDR2 YFSETQ. V gave up 4 bases and J gave up 2 bases; unmatched junction bases: 5. The CDR3 loop spans 15 amino acids. CDR3 region: CASSSGTSGAYEQYF. The CDR3 DNA reads TGCGCCAGCAGCAGCGGGACTAGCGGTGCCTACGAGCAGTACTTC.

V is TRBV2 and J is TRBJ2-5, with 8 bases matching TRBD2. V shed 3 bases, J shed 1 base, and the junction held 10 bases outside the gene matches. This CDR3 has 17 residues. Germline CDR1 SNHLY, CDR2 FYNNEI. The CDR3 coding sequence is TGTGCCAGCAGTGATCCGCGTCTCGGGGGGGTCCAAGAGACCCAGTACTTC. The encoded protein is CASSDPRLGGVQETQYF.

This clone has only a few counts. This specimen includes other DNA sequences encoding the same CDR3. The J gene is TRBJ2-5, the V gene TRBV30, with a possible D match to TRBD1 (6 bases). The CDR3 spans 14 residues. The germline CDR1 and CDR2 sequences are GTSNPN and SVGIG (reference sequence). Between the trimmed V and J ends, which lost 0 bases and 5 bases, there was a span of 13 bases. CDR3 protein: CAWSVGGGGETQYF. For the CDR3, the DNA is TGTGCCTGGAGTGTCGGTGGGGGCGGGGAGACCCAGTACTTC.

The genes are TRBV18 and TRBJ1-2; 10 bases align to TRBD1. Germline V lookup: CDR1 KGHSH, CDR2 LQKENI. Germline trimming cut 7 bases from V and 8 bases from J; bases unmatched to any gene: 7. The CDR3 spans 13 residues. For the CDR3, the DNA is TGTGCCAGCTTCCCCGGACAGGGGGGCGGCTACACCTTC. Its translation: CASFPGQGGGYTF.